This record concerns one T cell receptor (beta chain) sequence. The target antigen is unknown. Sequencing ends 3 residues short of the CDR3 end; the germline J gene provides the rest. The source of the sample is a study of Tregs in tolerant kidney transplant recipients. Findings and caveats of the study: This study did not directly address biological reproducibility. Tolerant patients' donor-specific Tregs expanded beyond overall Tregs, suggesting antigen-driven growth.

CDR3 length: 14 amino acids. CDR1 SQVTM and CDR2 ANQGSEA come from the germline V gene. The junction had 9 bases not matched to a gene; V was cut back by 7 bases and J by 1 base. Unstimulated Tregs (CD4+CD25+CD127-) and CD4+CD25- non-Tregs were sorted from PBMCs. Some clones are missing from TCRdb's copy, which holds only in-frame ones; the method was immunoSEQ multiplex PCR. The sample table includes fewer than 40,000 clones. This chain connects TRBV29-1 to TRBJ2-7, with TRBD1 matching 8 bases. The receptor was derived from a human donor who received a combined kidney and bone marrow transplant. This sample comprised CD8+ T cells from blood, obtained before the transplant. CDR3 protein: CSAKKGDRSYEQYF. The covered CDR3 bases are TGCAGCGCCAAAAAAGGGGACAGGTCCTACGAG.